Shown below are 3 T cell receptor beta chains from a single sample sequenced in a study of blood T cell repertoires in COVID-19 (dated by TCRdb to 2020 to 2021). Libraries were constructed by the immunoSEQ multiplex PCR assay. TCRdb re-hosts the immuneACCESS table, in-frame sequences only. Its copies lack some clones; in the studies checked, an unresolved V gene accounts for under half of them, and the cause for the rest is not known. The sample has roughly 200,000 clones on record, around nine tenths of them singletons. Approximately 6% of the sample is taken by the ten largest. The sequencing sample was made of peripheral blood. These receptors were obtained from a man in his fifties or sixties who had recovered from COVID-19.

This clone was detected only a few times. V usage is TRBV19 and J usage is TRBJ1-4, with TRBD1 matching 7 bases. Unmatched junction bases numbered 3, after V lost 4 bases and J lost 4 bases. CDR1 is LNHDA, CDR2 SQIVND, per germline (reference sequence). This CDR3 is 14 amino acids long. As DNA, the CDR3 is TGTGCCAGTAGTACACAGGGGAATAATGAAAAACTGTTTTTT. It specifies CASSTQGNNEKLFF. Variable domain in full (rest from reference TRBV19 and TRBJ1-4): DGGITQSPKYLFRKEGQNVTLSCEQNLNHDAMYWYRQDPGQGLRLIYYSQIVNDFQKGDIAEGYSVSREKKESFPLTVTSAQKNPTAFYLCASSTQGNNEKLFFGSGTQLSVL.

The V gene is TRBV6-5, the J gene TRBJ1-6; no firm D call. Germline V gene data show CDR1 as MNHEY and CDR2 as SVGAGI. The CDR3 sequence is 15 residues long. Trimming cost V 1 base and J 7 bases, with 11 bases left between them. CDR3 sequence (DNA): TGTGCCAGCAGTTACTGGGCGGGTATGAATTCACCCCTCCACTTT. Protein product: CASSYWAGMNSPLHF.

CDR3 nucleotide sequence: TGTGCCTGGAGTATCTCCGGGAGGGCCTCAGAGACCCAGTACTTC. This codes for CAWSISGRASETQYF. V is TRBV30 and J is TRBJ2-5; TRBD2 matches at 8 bases. V lost 2 bases to trimming and J lost 4 bases; unmatched junction nucleotides: 9. Germline V gives CDR1 GTSNPN, CDR2 SVGIG (reference sequence). The CDR3 has 15 amino acids.